The clone carrying this T cell receptor beta chain was seen only once. As yet, its antigen is unknown. The data are from a study of T-cell memory formation after mild COVID-19. Study-level points and caveats: The second-wave clones peaking on day 37 were not confirmed as SARS-CoV-2-specific. The pre-infection memory compartment contained some responding clones, suggesting cross-reactive memory joined. CM and EM subsets held most contracting CD4+ clones; EMRA held CD8+ ones.

Germline lookup yields CDR1 SGDLS and CDR2 YYNGEE. CDR3 length: 14 residues. The V end was cut by 2 bases, the J end by 0 bases, with 5 bases between. Employing constant-segment primers, 5'RACE generated TCR alpha and TCR beta cDNA libraries bearing sample barcodes and UMIs. TCRdb re-analysed the 5' RACE reads in MiXCR, keeping a single row per CDR3 protein. This sample has 210,000 or so distinct CDR3 sequences, with 25% to 35% found just once. The rearrangement joins TRBV9 to TRBJ2-2, with no clear D. The specimen was PBMCs or a T cell subset sorted from them (not recorded which). The sequence was collected from an adult woman who had mild COVID-19 (a few samples of this study predate the infection). Cell type and time point are not known. For the CDR3, the DNA is TGTGCCAGCAGCGTCTCCGCGAACACCGGGGAGCTGTTTTTT. Translated: CASSVSANTGELFF.